These T cell receptor beta chains were read from a single sample in a study of T-cell reconstitution after alpha-beta-depleted transplantation in children. TCRdb fed the PCR reads into MiXCR, producing one record per CDR3 protein. The table records some 840,000 distinct CDR3 sequences, 15% to 20% of them present only once. Sample: PBMCs, mostly from graft donor cells, taken 360 days after TCRalphabeta/CD19-depleted stem cell transplant. These receptors were obtained from a male patient between 5 and 17 years old who had a stem cell transplant for acute lymphoblastic leukemia, so the T cells may come from the graft donor. Both conserved end residues are part of each CDR3. D genes are given only for firm matches. Rows may omit the clone size; those that give it use once, few, many or a size class.

j_call,v_call,d_call,clone_size,cdr3_nt,cdr3_aa
TRBJ2-1,TRBV7-6,TRBD2,few,TGTGCCAGCAGCGGGCTAGCGGGAGTGTCGAAATACAATGAGCAGTTCTTC,CASSGLAGVSKYNEQFF
TRBJ1-2,TRBV12-3/TRBV12-4,.,few,TGTGCCAGCAGTGTGGCAGGGGCGGGCTATGGCTACACCTTC,CASSVAGAGYGYTF
TRBJ2-7,TRBV5-1,TRBD1,many,TGCGCCAGCAGCTACTCGGGACAGGGCTCGCGCGAGCAGTACTTC,CASSYSGQGSREQYF
TRBJ2-5,TRBV5-1,.,.,TGCGCCAGCAGCTTGGCAGCCAAACCCCGAGAGACCCAGTACTTC,CASSLAAKPRETQYF
TRBJ2-3,TRBV7-9,.,.,TGTGCCAGCAGCCCGAAGGGCACAGATACGCAGTATTTT,CASSPKGTDTQYF
TRBJ2-1,TRBV5-1,.,few,TGCGCCAGCACAGTTTTGAATGAGCAGTTCTTC,CASTVLNEQFF
TRBJ1-5,TRBV2,.,.,TGTGCCAGCAGTAGATCAGCCCAGCCCCAGCATTTT,CASSRSAQPQHF
TRBJ1-1,TRBV7-9,.,few,TGTGCCAGCAGCTTTCGGTACAGGGATACTGAAGCTTTCTTT,CASSFRYRDTEAFF
TRBJ2-7,TRBV7-2,.,few,TGTGCCAGCAGCTTAGGGCCCGGTGGAGGAAAGCAGTACTTC,CASSLGPGGGKQYF
TRBJ2-7,TRBV7-9,.,few,TGTGCCAGCAGCTTTACAGACCGGACGACCTACGAGCAGTACTTC,CASSFTDRTTYEQYF